These 21 T cell receptor beta chains originate from one sample sequenced in a study of memory CD8 T cells in hepatitis C reinfection. Time point here: peak reinfection, 3 to 8 weeks after reinfection detection. No in vitro expansion preceded TCR sequencing of the sorted cells. Profiling relied on immunoSEQ multiplex PCR, and the TCRdb table lists in-frame clones only, not all of them. In the table there are 35,000 to 55,000 clones, 88% of which are singletons. The specimen sequenced was naive CD8+ T cells sorted from blood. These receptors all stem from a man aged 18-30 years with hepatitis C virus infection.

The rearrangement joins TRBV6-5 to TRBJ1-1; D is uncertain. V shed 4 bases and J shed 3 bases, with 9 bases lying between them. The CDR3 contains 13 residues. CDR1 MNHEY and CDR2 SVGAGI come from the germline V gene. The DNA of the CDR3 is TGTGCCAGCAGTTTCACACAGTACACTGAAGCTTTCTTT. Its translation is CASSFTQYTEAFF.

V is TRBV10-2 and J is TRBJ2-2, with D maybe TRBD2 (6 bases). Germline V lookup: CDR1 WSHSY, CDR2 SAAADI. V lost 2 bases, J lost 4 bases, and 17 bases lay in between. CDR3 size: 17 residues. The CDR3 is CASSEPPWEVGTGELFF. The CDR3 region has the DNA TGCGCCAGCAGTGAGCCACCTTGGGAGGTGGGCACCGGGGAGCTGTTTTTT.

In its sample, this clone was seen once. The chain employs TRBV27 and TRBJ1-2; TRBD1 matches at 10 bases. V shed 4 bases, J shed 4 bases, and the junction held 6 bases outside the gene matches. CDR3 size: 15 residues. CDR1 MNHEY and CDR2 SMNVEV come from the germline V gene (reference sequence). The CDR3 protein is CASSYDRGRGYGYTF. The CDR3 bases are TGTGCCAGCAGTTACGACAGGGGGCGGGGCTATGGCTACACCTTC.

The CDR3 reads CASSAGTGSYEQYF. The DNA for the CDR3 is TGTGCCAGCAGCGCCGGGACAGGCTCCTACGAGCAGTACTTC. This sequence joins TRBV27 and TRBJ2-7; 8 nucleotides align to TRBD1. V lost 6 bases to trimming and J lost 0 bases; unmatched junction nucleotides: 4. Per germline, CDR1 MNHEY and CDR2 SMNVEV (reference sequence). The CDR3 covers 14 residues.

In DNA form, the CDR3 reads TGTGCCAGCAGCCTGAGGCCACACGGGACTTCCTACGAGCAGTACTTC. This gives the protein CASSLRPHGTSYEQYF. The gene calls are TRBV5-4 and TRBJ2-7; the D gene is possibly TRBD2 (6 bases). The CDR3 contains 16 residues. Trimming took 4 bases from V and 1 from J, leaving 18 bases between them. CDR1 and CDR2 (germline): SGHNT, YYREEE (reference sequence). Filled out from reference TRBV5-4 and TRBJ2-7, the complete variable domain reads ETGVTQSPTHLIKTRGQQVTLRCSSQSGHNTVSWYQQALGQGPQFIFQYYREEENGRGNFPPRFSGLQFPNYSSELNVNALELDDSALYLCASSLRPHGTSYEQYFGPGTRLTVT.

J is TRBJ1-1 and V is TRBV7-6; D unclear. The V end lost 5 bases, the J end lost 0 bases, and 13 bases lay between the germline ends. The V gene's germline CDR1 is SGHVS and CDR2 FNYEAQ. The CDR3 loop spans 15 amino acids. The chain's CDR3 is CASSLKTEMNTEAFF. The CDR3 DNA sequence: TGTGCCAGCAGCCTCAAGACGGAGATGAACACTGAAGCTTTCTTT.

Written as DNA, the CDR3 is TGTGCCAGCAGTGGGGACAACGATGAGCAGTTCTTC. Its protein product is CASSGDNDEQFF. The chain uses TRBV6-4 and TRBJ2-1; a possible D gene is TRBD1 (6 bases). The CDR3 covers 12 residues. CDR1 MRHNA and CDR2 SNTAGT come from the germline V gene. V was shortened by 4 bases and J by 8 bases, with 9 bases between the two germline ends.

This chain joins TRBV6-1 and TRBJ1-1; 12 positions match TRBD1. The CDR3 runs 16 residues. Germline values: CDR1 MNHNS, CDR2 SASEGT. J lost 11 bases, V lost 3 bases, and 13 bases had no gene match. This chain's CDR3 is CASSDVLRDRGRPAFF. The CDR3, as DNA: TGTGCCAGCAGTGACGTCCTCCGGGACAGGGGGCGTCCGGCTTTCTTT.

The genes are TRBV19 and TRBJ2-5; 7 nucleotides agree with TRBD2. The DNA end lines up better with TRBJ2-7; the J call may be wrong. Per germline, CDR1 LNHDA and CDR2 SQIVND (reference sequence). The CDR3 loop spans 14 amino acids. The CDR3 is CASSPLGGSGEQYF. In DNA form, the CDR3 reads TGTGCCAGTAGCCCCCTGGGAGGGTCCGGCGAGCAGTACTTC.

This chain uses TRBV5-1 with TRBJ2-7; the D is unclear. The germline gives CDR1 SGHRS, CDR2 YFSETQ. V was pared by 0 bases and J by 4 bases, with 11 bases between. This CDR3 spans 14 amino acids. CDR3 nucleotides: TGCGCCAGCAGCTTGGGAGCGACTGGGTACGAGCAGTACTTC. Amino acids: CASSLGATGYEQYF.

In this sample, this clone turned up once. This chain joins TRBV2 and TRBJ2-3, with 7 bases fitting TRBD2. The CDR3 runs 12 residues. V was pared by 8 bases and J by 8 bases, with 7 bases of the junction left unmatched. In germline, CDR1 is SNHLY, CDR2 FYNNEI. CDR3 loop: CASPRGEGTQYF. The CDR3, as DNA: TGTGCCAGCCCCCGGGGGGAAGGTACGCAGTATTTT.

The V gene is TRBV5-4, the J gene TRBJ2-1, with D possibly being TRBD2 (6 bases). The V gene lost 5 bases and the J gene lost 2 bases, with 14 bases spanning the gap. The germline V gene has CDR1 SGHNT and CDR2 YYREEE (reference sequence). This CDR3 comprises 15 residues. The CDR3: CASSPWGDPYNEQFF. The CDR3 bases are TGTGCCAGCAGTCCCTGGGGGGACCCCTACAATGAGCAGTTCTTC.

The table lists this clone with a count of one. The CDR3 region has the DNA TGTGCCAGCTCGTCTCAAGGACTGACGCAGTTCTTC. Protein sequence: CASSSQGLTQFF. This sequence joins TRBV27 and TRBJ2-1; tentatively, D is TRBD2 (5 bases). The CDR3 covers 12 residues. In germline, CDR1 is MNHEY, CDR2 SMNVEV (reference sequence). V lost 8 bases and J 12 bases, leaving 17 bases between the germline ends.

The V call is TRBV6-1, the J call TRBJ2-7; 7 bases line up with TRBD1. The CDR3 covers 15 residues. V was clipped by 1 base and J by 7 bases; unmatched bases: 10. Per germline, CDR1 MNHNS and CDR2 SASEGT. CDR3 region: CASSEEFLTGEEQYF. CDR3 coding DNA: TGTGCCAGCAGTGAAGAATTCCTCACAGGGGAAGAGCAGTACTTC.

A remark on this clone: This likely comes from a read error, as the CDR3 has no conserved phenylalanine or tryptophan at its end. No DNA is shown, since the ends of the CDR3 on it are uncertain; the CDR3 is the one TCRdb lists. At the DNA level, this CDR3 is encoded by other sequences in the same sample as well. This chain links TRBV7-2 with TRBJ2-7; the DNA was not compared with TRBD1, the D call given in the table. Counting both end residues, the CDR3 totals 10 amino acids. Germline V lookup: CDR1 SGHTA, CDR2 FQGNSA. The CDR3 sequence is CASSLELRGI.

The sample holds one count of this clone. The chain links TRBV6-5 to TRBJ1-2; the D gene is possibly TRBD1 (6 bases). This CDR3 spans 16 amino acids. The germline CDR1 and CDR2 sequences are MNHEY and SVGAGI. Between the trimmed V and J ends, which lost 4 bases and 5 bases, there was a span of 20 bases. CDR3 coding DNA: TGTGCCAGCAGTTCCTCTTCCGAGGGGGTAATATATGGCTACACCTTC. This sequence encodes CASSSSSEGVIYGYTF.

V is TRBV28 and J is TRBJ2-6; D is undetermined. V was pared by 5 bases and J by 1 base, with 12 bases between. This CDR3 is 16 amino acids long. Germline V gives CDR1 MDHEN, CDR2 SYDVKM. The CDR3 DNA follows: TGTGCCAGCAGTCTCCGTGACATATCTGGGGCCAACGTCCTGACTTTC. It is translated as CASSLRDISGANVLTF.

The CDR3 nucleotides read TGTGCCAGCAGCTTAGAGGCTGGGGGCGGTAATTCACCCCTCCACTTT. Protein sequence: CASSLEAGGGNSPLHF. The rearrangement uses TRBV7-9 and TRBJ1-6; perhaps TRBD1 as D (6 bases). CDR3 length equals 16 residues. The germline gives CDR1 SEHNR, CDR2 FQNEAQ (reference sequence). Trimming left V 1 base short and J 6 bases short, with 13 bases between.

The rearrangement joins TRBV7-9 to TRBJ2-1, with 11 bases lining up with TRBD2. Germline CDR1 is SEHNR and CDR2 is FQNEAQ (reference sequence). This CDR3 has 13 residues. The ends lost 5 bases at V and 7 bases at J; junction bases unmatched: 1. This CDR3 is CASSGTSGNEQFF. CDR3 in DNA: TGTGCCAGCAGCGGGACTAGCGGTAATGAGCAGTTCTTC.

The chain has TRBV11-2 and TRBJ2-1; D may be TRBD1 (6 bases). This CDR3 spans 15 amino acids. Trimming removed 1 base from V and 0 bases from J, with 7 bases in between. Germline assignment: CDR1 SGHAT and CDR2 FQNNGV. CDR3 in DNA: TGTGCCAGCAGCTTAGGCAGGGGCTCCTACAATGAGCAGTTCTTC. Translation: CASSLGRGSYNEQFF.

Details on this clone: Other DNA sequences from this sample encode an identical CDR3 as well. The chain has TRBV9 and TRBJ2-2, with 7 bases matching TRBD2. Germline V gene lookup returns CDR1 SGDLS and CDR2 YYNGEE. CDR3 length equals 14 residues. V lost 0 bases, J lost 5 bases, and 1 base stayed unmatched. The CDR3 DNA is TGTGCCAGCAGCGTAGGGGGGGGGACCGGGGAGCTGTTTTTT. It encodes CASSVGGGTGELFF. Variable domain in full (rest from reference TRBV9 and TRBJ2-2): DSGVTQTPKHLITATGQRVTLRCSPRSGDLSVYWYQQSLDQGLQFLIQYYNGEERAKGNILERFSAQQFPDLHSELNLSSLELGDSALYFCASSVGGGTGELFFGEGSRLTVL.